Sequencing of this T cell receptor beta chain was carried out in a study of OX40 agonist ivuxolimab in advanced cancers. Note on this clone: The target antigen is unknown.

Study outcomes and limitations: Determination of antigen specificity was not performed for the expanded peripheral T cells.

Here immunoSEQ multiplex PCR was the method, and the copy in TCRdb shows in-frame clones only, minus some. The top ten clones hold roughly 32% of a sample with under 25,000 clones, 74% of them seen once. Germline CDR1 SNHLY, CDR2 FYNNEI. The V and J ends lost 4 bases and 4 bases respectively, with 14 bases between them. The CDR3 sequence is 16 residues long. Sequencing used CD4+ or CD8+ T cells sorted from blood, obtained in a trial of the OX40 agonist ivuxolimab. The rearrangement joins TRBV2 to TRBJ2-6; D perhaps matches TRBD2 (6 bases). This receptor was identified in an adult with an advanced solid tumor such as melanoma, head and neck, liver or kidney cancer. CDR3 region: CASSAGGESGANVLTF. The CDR3 bases are TGTGCCAGCAGTGCGGGCGGGGAGTCAGGGGCCAACGTCCTGACTTTC.